The 8 T cell receptor beta chains given below trace back to one sample, sequenced in a study of CD8+CD57+ T cells in acquired aplastic anemia. TCR beta VDJ combinations and CDR3 sequences were profiled from genomic DNA. Via MiXCR, TCRdb re-called the reads, giving one row per CDR3 protein. The sample yields around 190,000 distinct CDR3 sequences, over 60% seen once. The specimen sequenced was sorted CD4+, CD8+, or CD8+CD57+ T cells (not recorded which) from PBMCs. The receptor set was obtained from a human donor in good health.

This clonotype was seen many times. The chain is built from TRBV5-1 and TRBJ1-1; D ambiguous. V was trimmed by 1 base and J by 0 bases, leaving 7 bases between them. CDR3 size: 14 residues. The germline CDR1 and CDR2 sequences are SGHRS and YFSETQ. In nucleotides, the CDR3 is TGCGCCAGCAGCTTGAGAAGTATGAACACTGAAGCTTTCTTT. Protein product: CASSLRSMNTEAFF.

This chain uses TRBV20-1 with TRBJ2-3; TRBD2 agrees at 9 bases. The V segment lost 5 bases and the J segment 6 bases; nucleotides outside the gene matches: 3. Germline CDR1 and CDR2: DFQATT and SNEGSKA (reference sequence). This CDR3 contains 12 residues. The CDR3 sequence is CSAPREGDTQYF. CDR3 DNA: TGCAGTGCTCCGCGGGAGGGCGATACGCAGTATTTT.

Comment on this clonotype: This may arise from a read error, as a much more abundant clone is one base away. The chain links TRBV11-2 to TRBJ2-7; TRBD2 matches 11 bases. V was pared by 7 bases and J by 3 bases, with 14 bases of the junction left unmatched. The CDR3 sequence is 17 residues long. Germline values: CDR1 SGHAT, CDR2 FQNNGV. CDR3 in amino acids: CASTSWALAGGLYEQYF. CDR3 DNA: TGTGCCAGCACTTCGTGGGCCCTAGCGGGAGGTCTCTACGAGCAGTACTTC.

The chain employs TRBV20-1 and TRBJ2-3; D may be TRBD2 (5 bases). Germline-derived CDR1 and CDR2 are DFQATT and SNEGSKA (reference sequence). This CDR3 has 15 amino acids. With 0 bases removed from V and 11 bases from J, the gap between germline ends came to 21 bases. The CDR3 coding sequence is TGCAGTGCTAGAGAAGTCCGGACGGGAAATAGTGAGCAGTATTTT. As protein: CSAREVRTGNSEQYF.

The V call is TRBV20-1, the J call TRBJ2-7; D remains unclear. The V and J ends lost 6 bases and 3 bases respectively, with 12 bases between them. The CDR3 runs to 12 residues. Germline-derived CDR1 and CDR2 are DFQATT and SNEGSKA (reference sequence). As DNA, the CDR3 is TGCAGTGCACCCGACCCGCGCTACGAGCAGTACTTC. It specifies CSAPDPRYEQYF.

To note about this clonotype: The conserved phenylalanine or tryptophan is not found at the CDR3 terminus, so this likely reflects a read error. The gene calls are TRBV7-8 and TRBJ1-5; D call uncertain. The germline V and J ends were trimmed by 8 bases and 0 bases, with 14 bases remaining between them. The CDR3 extends over 15 amino acids. From germline, CDR1 is SGHVS and CDR2 FQNEAQ. In DNA, the CDR3 is TGTGCCAGCGGCTCTTCTGGTAATAGCAATCAGCCCCAGCATTGT. Translation gives CASGSSGNSNQPQHC.

The J gene is TRBJ2-1, the V gene TRBV2; D is uncertain. CDR3 size: 15 residues. V lost 1 base, J lost 1 base, and 8 bases lay in between. CDR1 SNHLY and CDR2 FYNNEI come from the germline V gene. CDR3 sequence: CASSEDSRSYNEQFF. As DNA, the CDR3 is TGTGCCAGCAGTGAAGATAGTAGATCCTACAATGAGCAGTTCTTC.

This chain joins TRBV12-3 or TRBV12-4 and TRBJ2-3; no clear D gene. This CDR3 region has 11 residues. Trimming pared 4 bases from V and 6 bases from J, leaving 5 bases between. CDR3 residues: CASSSVDTQYF. The CDR3 DNA reads as TGTGCCAGCAGTTCCGTGGATACGCAGTATTTT.